A selection of T cell receptor beta chains follows, all from one sample in a study of PD-L1 blockade in urothelial cancer. Measured with immunoSEQ multiplex PCR; TCRdb has only the in-frame clones, and not every one. The repertoire holds roughly 41,000 clones, approximately 83% seen once, with around 18% in the top ten. Sample: PBMCs, taken around atezolizumab (anti-PD-L1) treatment. Receptor source: a man between 60 and 75 years old with urothelial cancer. CDR3s include the opening cysteine and the closing phenylalanine or tryptophan. Fields, in order: J gene, D gene, V gene, clone size, CDR3 protein, CDR3 DNA. D genes are given only for firm matches. Size values are once, few and many counts, or a class for expanded clones, and some rows have none.

TRBJ1-3	.	TRBV2	.	CASSERYSGNTIYF	TGTGCCAGCAGTGAACGCTACTCTGGAAACACCATATATTTT
TRBJ2-3	.	TRBV27	.	CASSLSPFAGYSTDTQYF	TGTGCCAGCAGTTTATCCCCGTTTGCGGGGTATAGCACAGATACGCAGTATTTT
TRBJ1-1	.	TRBV6-1	.	CASRRVMNTEAFF	TGTGCCAGCAGGAGGGTTATGAACACTGAAGCTTTCTTT
TRBJ2-7	TRBD1	TRBV18	.	CASSPRTGNFYEQYF	TGTGCCAGCTCACCACGGACAGGTAATTTCTACGAGCAGTACTTC
TRBJ2-1	TRBD2	TRBV5-6	.	CASSLWGTSGADEQFF	TGTGCCAGCAGCTTGTGGGGGACTAGCGGGGCCGATGAGCAGTTCTTC
TRBJ2-5	.	TRBV9	.	CASSGSGGGETQYF	TGTGCCAGCAGTGGTAGTGGGGGCGGAGAGACCCAGTACTTC
TRBJ1-2	TRBD1	TRBV5-8	.	CASSWTGSGGYTF	TGTGCCAGCAGTTGGACAGGGTCTGGTGGCTACACCTTC
TRBJ1-6	TRBD1	TRBV30	.	CAWSKTGTGSNSPLHF	TGTGCCTGGAGTAAAACCGGGACAGGGTCCAATTCACCCCTCCACTTT
TRBJ2-2	TRBD1	TRBV30	.	CAWSLKSGTGTGELFF	TGTGCCTGGAGTTTAAAATCCGGGACAGGGACCGGGGAGCTGTTTTTT
TRBJ2-3	.	TRBV5-6	.	CASSLAHWGRVTDTQYF	TGTGCCAGCAGCTTGGCTCATTGGGGCAGGGTCACAGATACGCAGTATTTT
TRBJ1-1	TRBD1	TRBV7-8	.	CASRLRLGGPEAFF	TGTGCCAGCAGGTTGCGATTAGGGGGCCCTGAAGCTTTCTTT
TRBJ1-1	TRBD1	TRBV7-9	.	CASRGQDGASNTEAFF	TGTGCCAGCAGAGGACAGGACGGTGCCTCGAACACTGAAGCTTTCTTT
TRBJ1-2	.	TRBV5-1	.	CASSLGQFGNYGYTF	TGCGCCAGCAGCTTGGGACAGTTCGGGAACTATGGCTACACCTTC
TRBJ2-3	.	TRBV7-6	once	CASSLGGPSTDTQYF	TGTGCCAGCAGCTTAGGGGGGCCCAGCACAGATACGCAGTATTTT
TRBJ2-1	.	TRBV10-3	.	CAISENRGARDEQFF	TGTGCCATCAGTGAGAATCGGGGGGCACGCGATGAGCAGTTCTTC
TRBJ1-1	.	TRBV5-1	.	CASRSTQGTSEAFF	TGCGCCAGCAGATCCACCCAGGGAACCTCTGAAGCTTTCTTT
TRBJ1-4	.	TRBV28	.	CASTPSGGREKLFF	TGTGCCAGCACCCCATCGGGGGGGCGCGAAAAACTGTTTTTT
TRBJ2-7	TRBD1	TRBV28	.	CASRGGQGVTYEQYF	TGTGCCAGCAGGGGGGGACAGGGAGTAACCTACGAGCAGTACTTC
TRBJ2-1	TRBD2	TRBV5-1	.	CASSLVGRGGYNEQFF	TGCGCCAGCAGCTTGGTTGGGCGGGGGGGCTACAATGAGCAGTTCTTC